This T cell receptor (beta chain) derives from a study of blood T cell repertoires in COVID-19. Across the study: The United States, Italy and Spain provided the acute and convalescent COVID-19 samples.

CDR3 size: 15 residues. V lost 0 bases to trimming and J lost 6 bases; unmatched junction nucleotides: 3. Germline-derived CDR1 and CDR2 are LGHDT and YNNKEL (reference sequence). In the original processing: Estimates of nucleated cell counts were drawn from the amplification of reference gene primers. TCRdb's copy holds only in-frame clones and misses some; the assay was immunoSEQ multiplex PCR. V, J and clone size were drawn from that table, and D and trimming were deduced from the DNA. The data show over 85,000 clones, with approximately 89% seen just once and 15% to 20% held by the top ten. V and J are TRBV3-1 (or the pseudogene TRBV3-2) and TRBJ2-7, with 12 bases fitting TRBD2. Sequencing was done on a sample of peripheral blood. The sequence came from a human donor in a cohort sampled during active COVID-19. This chain's CDR3 is CASSQDLGLAGEQYF. The DNA of the CDR3 is TGTGCCAGCAGCCAAGATTTGGGACTAGCGGGCGAGCAGTACTTC.